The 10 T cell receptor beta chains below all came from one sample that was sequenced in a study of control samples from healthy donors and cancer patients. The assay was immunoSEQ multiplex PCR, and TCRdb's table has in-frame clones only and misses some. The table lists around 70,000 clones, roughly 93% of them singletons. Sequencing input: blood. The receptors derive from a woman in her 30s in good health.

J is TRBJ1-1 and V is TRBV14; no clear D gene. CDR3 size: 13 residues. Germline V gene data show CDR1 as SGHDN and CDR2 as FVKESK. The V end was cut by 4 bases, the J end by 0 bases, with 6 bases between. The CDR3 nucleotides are TGTGCCAGCAGCCGGGGTGTGAACACTGAAGCTTTCTTT. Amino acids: CASSRGVNTEAFF.

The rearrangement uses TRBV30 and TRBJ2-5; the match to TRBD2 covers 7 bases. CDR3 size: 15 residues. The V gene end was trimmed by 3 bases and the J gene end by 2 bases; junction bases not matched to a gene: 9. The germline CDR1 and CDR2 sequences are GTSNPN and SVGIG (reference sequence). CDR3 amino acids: CAWSVMAGGQETQYF. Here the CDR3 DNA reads TGTGCCTGGAGCGTAATGGCCGGGGGGCAAGAGACCCAGTACTTC.

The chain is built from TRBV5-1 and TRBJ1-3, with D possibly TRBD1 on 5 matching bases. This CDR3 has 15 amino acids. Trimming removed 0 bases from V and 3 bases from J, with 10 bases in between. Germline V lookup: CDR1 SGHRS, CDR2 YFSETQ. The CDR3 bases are TGCGCCAGCAGCTTGGGAACAGGTGGTGGAAACACCATATATTTT. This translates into CASSLGTGGGNTIYF. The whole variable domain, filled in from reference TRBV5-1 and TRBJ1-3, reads KAGVTQTPRYLIKTRGQQVTLSCSPISGHRSVSWYQQTPGQGLQFLFEYFSETQRNKGNFPGRFSGRQFSNSRSEMNVSTLELGDSALYLCASSLGTGGGNTIYFGEGSWLTVV.

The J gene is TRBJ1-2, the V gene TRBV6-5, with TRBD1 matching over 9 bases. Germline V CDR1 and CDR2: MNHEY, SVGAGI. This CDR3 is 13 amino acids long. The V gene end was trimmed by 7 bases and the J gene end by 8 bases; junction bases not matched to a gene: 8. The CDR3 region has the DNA TGTGCCAGCACTACCGGACAGGGGAGAGGCTACACCTTC. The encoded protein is CASTTGQGRGYTF.

In nucleotides, the CDR3 is TGCGCCAGCAGCCCCCGAGGGTCTAGTTCCTCCTACGAGCAGTACTTC. Its protein product is CASSPRGSSSSYEQYF. This chain connects TRBV4-1 to TRBJ2-7, with D maybe TRBD2 (5 bases). Germline V lookup: CDR1 MGHRA, CDR2 YSYEKL. V was trimmed by 4 bases and J by 0 bases, leaving 16 bases between them. CDR3 size: 16 residues.

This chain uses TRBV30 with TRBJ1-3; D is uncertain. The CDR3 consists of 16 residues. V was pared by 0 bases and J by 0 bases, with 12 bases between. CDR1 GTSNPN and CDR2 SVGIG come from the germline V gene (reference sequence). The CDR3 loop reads CAWSVARTSSGNTIYF. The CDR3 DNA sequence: TGTGCCTGGAGTGTAGCCCGGACCTCCTCTGGAAACACCATATATTTT.

CDR3 in amino acids: CASGGAGANVLTF. The CDR3 DNA follows: TGTGCAAGCGGGGGGGCTGGGGCCAACGTCCTGACTTTC. The V gene is TRBV7-9, the J gene TRBJ2-6; 10 nucleotides align to TRBD2. The CDR3 runs to 13 residues. Germline values: CDR1 SEHNR, CDR2 FQNEAQ (reference sequence).

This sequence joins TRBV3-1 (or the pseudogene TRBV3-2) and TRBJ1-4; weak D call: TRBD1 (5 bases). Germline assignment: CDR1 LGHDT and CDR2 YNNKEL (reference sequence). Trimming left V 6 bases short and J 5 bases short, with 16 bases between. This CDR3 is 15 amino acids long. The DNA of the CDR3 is TGTGCCAGCAGTAGTCAGGGACGTAACAATGAAAAACTGTTTTTT. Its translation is CASSSQGRNNEKLFF.

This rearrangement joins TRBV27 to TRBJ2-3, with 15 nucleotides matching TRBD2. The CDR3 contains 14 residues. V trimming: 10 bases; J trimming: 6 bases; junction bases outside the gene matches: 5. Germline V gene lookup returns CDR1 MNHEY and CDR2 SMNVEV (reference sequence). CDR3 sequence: CATRTSGGADTQYF. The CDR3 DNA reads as TGTGCCACCCGGACTAGCGGGGGGGCGGATACGCAGTATTTT.

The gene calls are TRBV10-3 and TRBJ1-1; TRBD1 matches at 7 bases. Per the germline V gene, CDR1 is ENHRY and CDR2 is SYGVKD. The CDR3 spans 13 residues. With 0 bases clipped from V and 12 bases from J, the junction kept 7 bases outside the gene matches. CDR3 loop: CAISESGQPFPFF. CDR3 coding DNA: TGTGCCATCAGTGAGTCGGGACAGCCGTTTCCTTTCTTT.